A selection of T cell receptor beta chains follows, all from one sample in a study of T cells after yellow fever vaccination. TCRdb itself ran the 5' RACE reads through MiXCR, one entry per CDR3 protein. The top ten hold just under 20% of the sample, which has around 300,000 distinct CDR3 sequences, 3.5% to 5% seen once. This specimen was PBMCs, taken 15 days after the yellow fever booster vaccination. All receptors come from a young man who received the YFV17D yellow fever vaccine. Both conserved end residues are trimmed from each CDR3. Clone sizes are given selectively: once, few, many, or a class where the clone is expanded.

>TRBV5-5|many
ASTTYPVQETQY
>TRBV24-1|many
ATSAWGTGAGDTQY
>TRBV24-1|NA
ATSGGNNEQF
>TRBV12-3/TRBV12-4|few
ASSPLAGRGYT
>TRBV5-1|NA
ASSAPSGARINEQF
>TRBV7-9|many
ASSLEGLTEAF
>TRBV20-1|many
SARKPGGTEAF
>TRBV19|few
ASSIGGGLRQPQH
>TRBV3-2|NA
ASSPGGARIRETQY
>TRBV4-2|many
ASSQQGLGGGTEAF
>TRBV7-9|many
ASSLDGAGGQY
>TRBV27|many
ASSLWGPVGTQY
>TRBV4-3|few
ASSQDRADYETGEQY
>TRBV5-1|NA
ASSLEGILYGYT
>TRBV4-3|many
ASSQGGGYPPPGDTQY
>TRBV10-3|NA
AASTPYGNSPLH
>TRBV3-1|NA
ASSNRGSTDTQY
>TRBV5-1|NA
ASSFGYLPPETQY
>TRBV20-1|many
SAQEDRNTEAF
>TRBV7-9|NA
ASSSSGLRGEQF
>TRBV12-3/TRBV12-4|many
ASSLRLAGSYEQY
>TRBV7-9|NA
ASNLGGTEAF
>TRBV5-1|NA
ASSLDSGPQNEQF
>TRBV29-1|NA
SAPIWLRDNRNYGYT
>TRBV7-9|few
ASSQEDFEAF
>TRBV12-3/TRBV12-4|many
ASTLSGGADTQY
>TRBV7-9|NA
ASSAQGSTDTQY
>TRBV6-2/TRBV6-3|many
ASRTRGPSGELF
>TRBV6-2/TRBV6-3|many
ATLRGGREY
>TRBV5-1|NA
ASSRLLTGNYGYT
>TRBV4-3|many
ASSRGAGNGDYGYT
>TRBV3-1|NA
ASSQDPRSETQY
>TRBV24-1|NA
ATSDSLRETQY
>TRBV6-2/TRBV6-3|few
ASRTGSHTGELF
>TRBV5-1|many
ASSSLAGASYEQY
>TRBV20-1|many
SARDSKGWTEAF
>TRBV11-2|many
ASSSGAGQETQY
>TRBV7-2|few
ASGREAYEQY
>TRBV20-1|many
SARIPGGELF
>TRBV5-6|few
ASSYGTGLNTEAF
>TRBV4-3|few
ASSQGTPGTLKAF
>TRBV27|many
ASSSLPSGSYNEQF
>TRBV5-1|few
ASSFSGLSSGANVLT
>TRBV6-1|few
ASSEGSEFYGYT
>TRBV20-1|NA
SATRGQGLSEAF
>TRBV20-1|few
SAILAAANTGELF
>TRBV4-1|NA
ASSLSGTPNEKLF
>TRBV5-1|NA
ASSSQTLSSYNEQF